Presented here are 15 T cell receptor beta chains from one specimen sequenced in a study of tumor-infiltrating lymphocytes in glioblastoma multiforme. Three nested ARM-PCR rounds with V-beta and C-beta primers built TCRB libraries. MiXCR, applied by TCRdb to the multiplex PCR reads, yields one record per CDR3 protein. Among about 13,000 distinct CDR3 sequences, roughly 70% were seen once, and the ten largest hold approximately 30%. The specimen was brain tumor tissue. These receptor sequences come from a male donor with glioblastoma.

This rearrangement joins TRBV20-1 to TRBJ2-1, with 8 bases matching TRBD1. The V gene's germline CDR1 is DFQATT and CDR2 SNEGSKA (reference sequence). The CDR3 extends over 19 amino acids. The CDR3, as DNA: TGCATCGCTAGACCTACAGGGGGAGAAAGCCGTACCACTAACAATGAGCAGTTCTTC. Translation gives CIARPTGGESRTTNNEQFF.

Concerning this clonotype itself: The junction shows a germline mismatch at one end, possibly a read error. The rearrangement uses TRBV20-1 and TRBJ2-7, with D perhaps TRBD1 or TRBD2 (5 bases each). Germline values: CDR1 DFQATT, CDR2 SNEGSKA (reference sequence). The CDR3 totals 13 residues. CDR3 sequence reads: CSDNKGTGREKYF. CDR3 DNA sequence: TGCAGTGACAATAAGGGAACGGGACGCGAGAAGTACTTC.

V usage is TRBV4-1 and J usage is TRBJ2-7; maybe TRBD1 (6 bases). With 2 bases removed from V and 6 bases from J, the gap between germline ends came to 23 bases. The CDR3 contains 17 residues. CDR1 and CDR2 (germline): MGHRA, YSYEKL. CDR3 sequence (DNA): TGCGCCAGCAGCCAATATCTAACAGGGTTAGGAAACTGCGAGCAGTACTTC. Amino acids: CASSQYLTGLGNCEQYF.

The chain recombines TRBV11-2 with TRBJ2-2, with a tentative D call TRBD2 (6 bases). The germline V gene encodes CDR1 SGHAT and CDR2 FQNNGV. V was trimmed by 11 bases and J by 2 bases, leaving 21 bases between them. The CDR3 loop spans 16 amino acids. The CDR3 coding sequence is TGTGCCGGCACCCGACCAGCGGGCATAAACACCGGGGAGCTGTTTTTT. Residues: CAGTRPAGINTGELFF.

A remark on this clonotype: The junction differs from germline at one of its ends, possibly a read error. V and J are TRBV29-1 and TRBJ2-5; D gene uncertain. The length of the CDR3 is 11 residues. The germline gives CDR1 SQVTM, CDR2 ANQGSEA. This CDR3 reads CSAFKAETRYF. CDR3 coding DNA: TGCAGCGCCTTTAAAGCAGAGACCCGGTACTTC.

V usage is TRBV20-1 and J usage is TRBJ1-1; D may be TRBD1 (5 bases). The CDR3 runs to 13 residues. V shed 6 bases and J shed 6 bases, with 17 bases lying between them. CDR1 and CDR2 from the germline V gene are DFQATT and SNEGSKA (reference sequence). CDR3 nucleotides: TGCAGTGCAGTTTGGGCCGGGGGGGCTGAAGCTTTCTTT. Protein sequence: CSAVWAGGAEAFF.

J is TRBJ2-1 and V is TRBV15; TRBD2 aligns across 9 bases. V dropped 0 bases and J dropped 7; count of bases not matched to a gene: 7. The CDR3 extends over 16 amino acids. CDR1 and CDR2 from the germline V gene are LNHNV and YYDKDF (reference sequence). This CDR3 reads CATSRDQAGGPNEQFF. CDR3 nucleotides: TGTGCCACCAGCAGAGATCAAGCGGGAGGCCCGAATGAGCAGTTCTTC.

The chain has TRBV12-3 or TRBV12-4 and TRBJ2-6; D perhaps matches TRBD2 (5 bases). V lost 2 bases and J lost 0, with 23 bases in between. This CDR3 has 21 residues. The CDR3 region is CASSLKFSIRGLFSGANVLTF. The CDR3 DNA follows: TGTGCCAGCAGTTTAAAGTTTTCGATCCGGGGATTATTCTCTGGGGCCAACGTCCTGACTTTC.

The chain joins TRBV11-2 to TRBJ2-7; 7 bases agree with TRBD1. CDR1 and CDR2 from the germline V gene are SGHAT and FQNNGV. J gave up 4 bases and V 5 bases, and 5 bases lay outside the gene matches. This CDR3 contains 13 residues. The CDR3 spells CASSRDRAYEQYF. CDR3 sequence (DNA): TGTGCCAGCAGCCGAGACAGGGCATACGAGCAGTACTTC.

As concerns this clonotype: The missing conserved phenylalanine or tryptophan at the end of this CDR3 makes a read error likely. It is unclear where the CDR3 begins or ends on the DNA, so no DNA is shown, and the CDR3 is as TCRdb lists it. The chain uses TRBV10-3 and TRBJ2-7; the table's D call of TRBD1 was not tested on the DNA. The germline CDR1 and CDR2 sequences are ENHRY and SYGVKD. The CDR3 spans 16 residues, counting both ends. This CDR3 is CAISVGQGVEGHEQYI.

As concerns this clonotype: An end of the junction differs from the germline gene, which may be a read error. V usage is TRBV28 and J usage is TRBJ2-1, with TRBD2 matching 7 bases. The germline gives CDR1 MDHEN, CDR2 SYDVKM. This CDR3 is built from 15 residues. CDR3: CTSSPSTSDHNKQFF. As DNA, the CDR3 is TGTACCAGCAGTCCGAGCACTAGCGACCACAATAAGCAGTTCTTC. The whole variable domain, filled in from reference TRBV28 and TRBJ2-1, reads DVKVTQSSRYLVKRTGEKVFLECVQDMDHENMFWYRQDPGLGLRLIYFSYDVKMKEKGDIPEGYSVSREKKERFSLILESASTNQTSMYLCTSSPSTSDHNKQFFGPGTRLTVL.

This clonotype was counted between two and nine times. The junction departs from germline at one end; a sequencing error may be responsible. This chain links TRBV10-3 with TRBJ2-7; 7 nucleotides agree with TRBD1. CDR1 is ENHRY, CDR2 SYGVKD, per germline. The CDR3 is 20 amino acids. The CDR3 region is CAINHPHGVFKWTGPYEQYF. CDR3 nucleotides: TGTGCTATCAATCATCCCCACGGCGTGTTTAAGTGGACAGGCCCCTACGAGCAGTACTTC.

A word on this clonotype: This CDR3 is missing its conserved last phenylalanine or tryptophan, likely due to a read error. The DNA for the CDR3 is TGTGACAGCAGCTTGTGGGGATACGAGCAGTACTTA. Its protein is CDSSLWGYEQYL. The chain recombines TRBV11-1 with TRBJ2-7; D is undetermined. The germline gives CDR1 SGHAT, CDR2 FQDESV (reference sequence). This CDR3 has 12 residues.

This clonotype showed up just a few times. Relative to the germline gene, one junction end is altered; a read error may explain this. The chain links TRBV6-1 to TRBJ2-1, with D hard to call. There are 15 residues in the CDR3. The germline V gene encodes CDR1 MNHNS and CDR2 SASEGT. The CDR3 protein is CASTRAVGSYNEQLF. CDR3 nucleotides: TGTGCCAGCACCCGGGCGGTTGGCTCCTACAATGAGCAGCTCTTC.

The genes are TRBV10-2 and TRBJ2-3, with TRBD2 matching 10 bases. V shed 9 bases and J 2 bases; nucleotides not matched to a gene: 5. The CDR3 runs to 14 residues. Germline V gene data show CDR1 as WSHSY and CDR2 as SAAADI. The CDR3 region has the DNA TGCGCCAGTTTCGGGACTAGCGACACAGATACGCAGTATTTT. It translates to CASFGTSDTDTQYF.